One T cell receptor (beta chain) is described in this entry. Only in-frame clones appear in the TCRdb table, and some are missing; sequencing was by immunoSEQ multiplex PCR. The data contain over 60,000 clones, 85% to 95% of them singletons. These data come from a study of technical replicates of blood from a handful of donors. Germline trimming cut 3 bases from V and 3 bases from J; bases unmatched to any gene: 0. The germline V gene encodes CDR1 MRHNA and CDR2 SNTAGT. The CDR3 spans 14 residues. Sequencing was performed on T cells isolated from PBMCs. The chain links TRBV6-4 to TRBJ2-2, with 8 bases fitting TRBD2. This TCR came from a human donor in good health. The CDR3 loop reads CASSEAGDTGELFF. The CDR3 DNA is TGTGCCAGCAGTGAAGCGGGAGACACCGGGGAGCTGTTTTTT.